This TCR beta chain was obtained from a study of blood T cell repertoires in COVID-19. Background on the study: The study drew acute and convalescent COVID-19 samples from the United States, Italy and Spain. PBMCs, B-cell-depleted T cells, or T cells provided the cDNA or gDNA that made up the material.

The germline V gene has CDR1 SGHTA and CDR2 FQGNSA. This CDR3 has 14 residues. Trimming at V came to 4 bases and at J to 2 bases, leaving 3 bases not matched to a gene. In the original workflow: Estimation of nucleated cell counts relied on the amplification of reference gene primers. Data came from immunoSEQ multiplex PCR; TCRdb stores just in-frame clones and leaves some out. Clone size and the V and J calls come from that table; the DNA yielded D and trimming. Altogether more than 85,000 clones are present, around 80% being singletons, with the ten largest covering about 24%. The sequenced sample consisted of peripheral blood. The receptor's source is a human donor in a cohort sampled during active COVID-19. The chain links TRBV7-2 to TRBJ2-7, with 9 bases fitting TRBD1. In nucleotides, the CDR3 is TGTGCCAGCAGCTCCACAGGGGGCCCCTACGAGCAGTACTTC. The encoded protein is CASSSTGGPYEQYF.